This T cell receptor beta chain appears in the sequencing data of a study of control samples from healthy donors and cancer patients. Data came from immunoSEQ multiplex PCR; TCRdb stores just in-frame clones and leaves some out. Among over 100,000 clones listed, 75% to 95% were seen once. Input material: blood. The receptor was isolated from a man between 40 and 49 years old in good health.

The CDR3 DNA is TGCAGTGCTAGTAACGACGGTCGCACAGATACGCAGTATTTT. Its protein product is CSASNDGRTDTQYF. The genes are TRBV20-1 and TRBJ2-3; D unresolved. Germline CDR1 DFQATT, CDR2 SNEGSKA (reference sequence). The CDR3 is 14 residues long. Trimming took off 3 bases at V and 1 base at J, with 11 bases between the two ends.